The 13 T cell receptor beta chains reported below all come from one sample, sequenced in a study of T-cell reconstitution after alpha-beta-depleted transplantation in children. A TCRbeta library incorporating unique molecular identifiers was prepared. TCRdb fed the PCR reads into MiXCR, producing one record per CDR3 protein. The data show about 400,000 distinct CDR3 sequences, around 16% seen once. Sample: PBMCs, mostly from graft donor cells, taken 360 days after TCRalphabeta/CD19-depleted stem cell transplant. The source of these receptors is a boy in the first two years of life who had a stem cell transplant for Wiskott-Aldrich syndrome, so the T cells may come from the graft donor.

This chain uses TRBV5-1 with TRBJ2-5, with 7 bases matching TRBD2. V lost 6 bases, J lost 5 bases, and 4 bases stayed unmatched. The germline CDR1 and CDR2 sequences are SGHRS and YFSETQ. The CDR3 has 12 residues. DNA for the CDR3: TGCGCCAGCACCCCGGGGGGTGAGACCCAGTACTTC. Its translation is CASTPGGETQYF.

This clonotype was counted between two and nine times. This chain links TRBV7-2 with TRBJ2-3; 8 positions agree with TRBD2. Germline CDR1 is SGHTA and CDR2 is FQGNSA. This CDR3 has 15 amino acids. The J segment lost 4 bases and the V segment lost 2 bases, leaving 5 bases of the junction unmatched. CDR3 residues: CASSLTAGGADTQYF. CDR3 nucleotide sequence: TGTGCCAGCAGCTTAACCGCGGGGGGAGCAGATACGCAGTATTTT. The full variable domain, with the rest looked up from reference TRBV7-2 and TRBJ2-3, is GAGVSQSPSNKVTEKGKDVELRCDPISGHTALYWYRQSLGQGLEFLIYFQGNSAPDKSGLPSDRFSAERTGGSVSTLTIQRTQQEDSAVYLCASSLTAGGADTQYFGPGTRLTVL.

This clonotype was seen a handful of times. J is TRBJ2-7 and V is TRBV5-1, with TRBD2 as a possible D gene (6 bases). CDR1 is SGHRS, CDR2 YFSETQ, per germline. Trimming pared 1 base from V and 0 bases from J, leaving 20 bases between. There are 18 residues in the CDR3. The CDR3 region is CASSLQINAGFLSYEQYF. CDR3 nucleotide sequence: TGCGCCAGCAGCTTGCAAATAAATGCGGGGTTCCTCTCCTACGAGCAGTACTTC.

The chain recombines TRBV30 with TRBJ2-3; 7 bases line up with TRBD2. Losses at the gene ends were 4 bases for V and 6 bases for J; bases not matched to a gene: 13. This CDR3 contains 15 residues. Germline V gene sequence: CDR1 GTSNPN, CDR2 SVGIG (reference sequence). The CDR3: CAWNDWGGPQDTQYF. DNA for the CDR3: TGTGCCTGGAACGACTGGGGGGGACCCCAGGATACGCAGTATTTT. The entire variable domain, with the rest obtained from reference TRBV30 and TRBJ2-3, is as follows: SQTIHQWPATLVQPVGSPLSLECTVEGTSNPNLYWYRQAAGRGLQLLFYSVGIGQISSEVPQNLSASRPQDRQFILSSKKLLLSDSGFYLCAWNDWGGPQDTQYFGPGTRLTVL.

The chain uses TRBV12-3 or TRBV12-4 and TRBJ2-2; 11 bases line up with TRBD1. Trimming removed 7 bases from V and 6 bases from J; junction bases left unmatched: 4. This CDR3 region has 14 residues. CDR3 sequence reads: CASNTGQGAGELFF. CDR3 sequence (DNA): TGTGCCAGCAACACGGGACAGGGGGCCGGGGAGCTGTTTTTT.

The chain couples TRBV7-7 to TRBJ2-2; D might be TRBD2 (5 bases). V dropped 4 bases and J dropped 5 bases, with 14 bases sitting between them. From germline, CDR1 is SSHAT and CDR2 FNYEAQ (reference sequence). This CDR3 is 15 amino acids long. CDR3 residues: CASSSTRGRTGELFF. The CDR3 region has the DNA TGTGCCAGCAGCTCTACCCGGGGAAGGACCGGGGAGCTGTTTTTT.

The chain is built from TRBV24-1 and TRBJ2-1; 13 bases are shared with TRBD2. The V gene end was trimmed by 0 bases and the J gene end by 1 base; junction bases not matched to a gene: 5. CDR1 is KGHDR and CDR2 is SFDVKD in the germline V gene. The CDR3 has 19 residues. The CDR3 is CATSDLPGTSGNSYNEQFF. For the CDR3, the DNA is TGTGCCACCAGTGATTTGCCCGGGACTAGCGGGAATTCCTACAATGAGCAGTTCTTC.

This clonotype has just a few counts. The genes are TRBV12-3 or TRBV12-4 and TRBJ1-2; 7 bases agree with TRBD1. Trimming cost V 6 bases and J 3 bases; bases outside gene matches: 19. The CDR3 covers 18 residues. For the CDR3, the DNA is TGTGCCAGCAGATACCGCCGGGACAGCCTTTTAGGGGACTATGGCTACACCTTC. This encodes CASRYRRDSLLGDYGYTF.

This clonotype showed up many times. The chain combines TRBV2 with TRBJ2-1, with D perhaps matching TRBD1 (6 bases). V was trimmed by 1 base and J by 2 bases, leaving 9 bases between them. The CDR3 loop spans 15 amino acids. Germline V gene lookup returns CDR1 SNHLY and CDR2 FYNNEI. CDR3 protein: CASSEDGQPYNEQFF. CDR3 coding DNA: TGTGCCAGCAGTGAAGATGGACAGCCCTACAATGAGCAGTTCTTC.

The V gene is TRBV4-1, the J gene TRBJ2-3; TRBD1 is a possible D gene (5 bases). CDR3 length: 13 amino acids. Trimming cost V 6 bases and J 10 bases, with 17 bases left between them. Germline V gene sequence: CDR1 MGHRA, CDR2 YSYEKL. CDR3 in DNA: TGCGCCAGCAGACAGGCCGGGCGGAGTGCGCAGTATTTT. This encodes CASRQAGRSAQYF.

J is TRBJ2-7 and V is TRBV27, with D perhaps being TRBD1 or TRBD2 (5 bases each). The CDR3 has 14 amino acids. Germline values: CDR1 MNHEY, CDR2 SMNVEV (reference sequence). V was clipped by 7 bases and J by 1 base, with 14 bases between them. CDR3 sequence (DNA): TGTGCCAGCATTTCACGGGGACCTTCCTACGAGCAGTACTTC. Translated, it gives CASISRGPSYEQYF.

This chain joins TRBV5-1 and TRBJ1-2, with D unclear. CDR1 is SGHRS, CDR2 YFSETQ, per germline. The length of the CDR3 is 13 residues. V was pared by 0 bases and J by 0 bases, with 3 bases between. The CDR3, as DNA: TGCGCCAGCAGCTTGGGTGCTAACTATGGCTACACCTTC. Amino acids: CASSLGANYGYTF.

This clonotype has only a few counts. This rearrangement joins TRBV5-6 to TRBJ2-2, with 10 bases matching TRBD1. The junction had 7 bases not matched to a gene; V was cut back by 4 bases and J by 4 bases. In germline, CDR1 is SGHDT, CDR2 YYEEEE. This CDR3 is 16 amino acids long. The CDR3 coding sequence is TGTGCCAGCAGCGACCGGGACAGGGGCATCACCGGGGAGCTGTTTTTT. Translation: CASSDRDRGITGELFF.